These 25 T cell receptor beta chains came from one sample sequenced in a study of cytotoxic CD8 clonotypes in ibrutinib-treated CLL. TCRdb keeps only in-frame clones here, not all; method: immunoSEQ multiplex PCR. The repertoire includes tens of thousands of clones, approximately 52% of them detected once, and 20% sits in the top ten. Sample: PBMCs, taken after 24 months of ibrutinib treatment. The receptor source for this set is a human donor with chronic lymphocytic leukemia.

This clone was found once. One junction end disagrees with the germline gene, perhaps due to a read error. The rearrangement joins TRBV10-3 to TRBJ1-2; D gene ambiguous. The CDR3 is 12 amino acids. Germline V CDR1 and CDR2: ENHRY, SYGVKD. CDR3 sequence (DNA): TGTGCCAGCAGTTACGGAGGCTATGGCTACACCTTC. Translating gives CASSYGGYGYTF.

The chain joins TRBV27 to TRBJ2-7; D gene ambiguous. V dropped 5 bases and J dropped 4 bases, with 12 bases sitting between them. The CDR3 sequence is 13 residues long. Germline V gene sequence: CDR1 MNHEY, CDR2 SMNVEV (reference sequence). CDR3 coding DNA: TGTGCCAGCAGTCCCCGAGGCAGGTACGAGCAGTACTTC. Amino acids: CASSPRGRYEQYF.

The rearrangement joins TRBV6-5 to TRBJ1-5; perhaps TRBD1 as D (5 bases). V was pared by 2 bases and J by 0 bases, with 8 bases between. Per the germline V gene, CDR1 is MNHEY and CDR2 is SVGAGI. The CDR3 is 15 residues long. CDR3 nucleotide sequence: TGTGCCAGCAGTTACCCGGACACTAGCAATCAGCCCCAGCATTTT. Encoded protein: CASSYPDTSNQPQHF.

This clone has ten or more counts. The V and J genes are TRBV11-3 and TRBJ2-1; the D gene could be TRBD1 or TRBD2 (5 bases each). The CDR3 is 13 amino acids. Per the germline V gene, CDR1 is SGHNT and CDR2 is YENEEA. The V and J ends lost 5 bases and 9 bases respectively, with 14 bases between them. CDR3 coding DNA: TGTGCCAGCAGCCCAGAGGGGCGTGGTGAGCAGTTCTTC. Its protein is CASSPEGRGEQFF. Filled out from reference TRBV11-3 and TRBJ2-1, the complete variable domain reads EAGVVQSPRYKIIEKKQPVAFWCNPISGHNTLYWYLQNLGQGPELLIRYENEEAVDDSQLPKDRFSAERLKGVDSTLKIQPAELGDSAVYLCASSPEGRGEQFFGPGTRLTVL.

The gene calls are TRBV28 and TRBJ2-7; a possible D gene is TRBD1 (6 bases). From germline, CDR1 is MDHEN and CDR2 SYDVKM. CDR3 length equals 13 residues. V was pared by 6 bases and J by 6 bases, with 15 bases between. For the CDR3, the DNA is TGTGCCAGCAGACGTACAGGGCGGGCCGAGCAGTACTTC. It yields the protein CASRRTGRAEQYF.

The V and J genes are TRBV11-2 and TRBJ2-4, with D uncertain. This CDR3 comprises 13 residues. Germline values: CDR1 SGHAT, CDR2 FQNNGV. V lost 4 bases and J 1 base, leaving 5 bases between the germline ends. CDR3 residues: CASSSSAKNIQYF. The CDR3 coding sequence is TGTGCCAGCAGCTCCTCGGCCAAAAACATTCAGTACTTC. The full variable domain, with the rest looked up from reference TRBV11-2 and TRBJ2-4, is EAGVAQSPRYKIIEKRQSVAFWCNPISGHATLYWYQQILGQGPKLLIQFQNNGVVDDSQLPKDRFSAERLKGVDSTLKIQPAKLEDSAVYLCASSSSAKNIQYFGAGTRLSVL.

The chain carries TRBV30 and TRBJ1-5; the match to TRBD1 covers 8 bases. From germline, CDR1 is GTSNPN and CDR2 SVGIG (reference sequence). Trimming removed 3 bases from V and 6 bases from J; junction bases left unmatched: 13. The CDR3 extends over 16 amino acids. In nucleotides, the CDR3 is TGTGCCTGGAGCGCGGAGACAGGGGTGAGGGGTCAGCCCCAGCATTTT. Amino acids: CAWSAETGVRGQPQHF.

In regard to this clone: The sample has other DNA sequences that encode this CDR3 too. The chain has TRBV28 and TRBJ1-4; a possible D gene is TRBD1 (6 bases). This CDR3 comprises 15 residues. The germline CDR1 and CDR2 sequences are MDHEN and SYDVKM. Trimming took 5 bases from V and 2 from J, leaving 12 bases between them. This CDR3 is CASSLGGLTNEKLFF. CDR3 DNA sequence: TGTGCCAGCAGTCTAGGGGGACTCACTAATGAAAAACTGTTTTTT. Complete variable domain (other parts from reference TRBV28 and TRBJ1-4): DVKVTQSSRYLVKRTGEKVFLECVQDMDHENMFWYRQDPGLGLRLIYFSYDVKMKEKGDIPEGYSVSREKKERFSLILESASTNQTSMYLCASSLGGLTNEKLFFGSGTQLSVL.

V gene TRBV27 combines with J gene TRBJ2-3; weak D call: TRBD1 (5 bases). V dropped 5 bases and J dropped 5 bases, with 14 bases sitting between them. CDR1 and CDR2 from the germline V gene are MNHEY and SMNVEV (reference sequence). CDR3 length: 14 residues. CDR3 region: CASSPLLRGDTQYF. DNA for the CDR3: TGTGCCAGCAGTCCCCTCCTTAGGGGAGATACGCAGTATTTT.

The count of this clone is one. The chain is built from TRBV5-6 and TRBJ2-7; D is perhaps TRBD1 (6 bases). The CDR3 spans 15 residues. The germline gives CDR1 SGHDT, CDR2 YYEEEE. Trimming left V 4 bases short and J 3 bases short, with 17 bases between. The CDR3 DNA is TGTGCCAGCAGCGGACACCGGGACACCCACTACGAGCAGTACGTC. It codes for CASSGHRDTHYEQYV.

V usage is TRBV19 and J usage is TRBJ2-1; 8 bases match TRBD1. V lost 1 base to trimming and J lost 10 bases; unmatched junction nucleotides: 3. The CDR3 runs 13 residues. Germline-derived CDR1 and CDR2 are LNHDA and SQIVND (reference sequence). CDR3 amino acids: CASSIGQGMEQFF. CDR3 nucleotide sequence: TGTGCCAGTAGTATAGGACAGGGGATGGAGCAGTTCTTC.

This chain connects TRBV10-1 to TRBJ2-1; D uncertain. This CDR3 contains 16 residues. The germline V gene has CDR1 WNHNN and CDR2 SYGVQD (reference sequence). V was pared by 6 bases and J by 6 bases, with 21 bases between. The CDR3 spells CASSFRTDTSGNEQFF. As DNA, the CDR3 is TGCGCCAGCAGCTTTAGGACCGATACCTCCGGCAATGAGCAGTTCTTC.

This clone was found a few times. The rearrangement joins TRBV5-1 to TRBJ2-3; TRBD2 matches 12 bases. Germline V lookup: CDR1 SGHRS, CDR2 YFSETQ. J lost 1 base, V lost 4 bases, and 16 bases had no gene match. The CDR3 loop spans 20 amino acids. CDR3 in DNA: TGCGCCAGCAGCCGGACCATCGGACTAGCGGGAACGGTAGGCACAGATACGCAGTATTTT. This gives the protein CASSRTIGLAGTVGTDTQYF.

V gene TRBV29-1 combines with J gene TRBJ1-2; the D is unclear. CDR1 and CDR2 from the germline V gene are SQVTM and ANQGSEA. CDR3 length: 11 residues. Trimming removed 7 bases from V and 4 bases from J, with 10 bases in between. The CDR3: CSAHSSYGYTF. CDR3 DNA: TGCAGCGCCCATTCTTCCTATGGCTACACCTTC.

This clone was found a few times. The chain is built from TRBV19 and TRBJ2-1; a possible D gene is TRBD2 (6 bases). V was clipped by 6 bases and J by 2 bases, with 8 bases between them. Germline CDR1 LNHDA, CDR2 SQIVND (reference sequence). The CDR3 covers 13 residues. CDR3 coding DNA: TGTGCCAGTAGGCGGGAACCCTACAATGAGCAGTTCTTC. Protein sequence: CASRREPYNEQFF.

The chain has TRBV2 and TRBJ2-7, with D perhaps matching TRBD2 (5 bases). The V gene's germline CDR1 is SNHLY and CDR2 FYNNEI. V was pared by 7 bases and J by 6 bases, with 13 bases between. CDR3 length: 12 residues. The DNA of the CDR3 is TGTGCCAGCACGGTATGGGCGGGCGAGCAGTACGTC. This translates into CASTVWAGEQYV.

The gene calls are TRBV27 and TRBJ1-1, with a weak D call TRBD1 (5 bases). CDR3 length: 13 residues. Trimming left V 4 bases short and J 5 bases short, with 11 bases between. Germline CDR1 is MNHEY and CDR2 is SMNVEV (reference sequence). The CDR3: CASSSQGRTEAFF. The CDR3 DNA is TGTGCCAGCAGTTCCCAGGGAAGGACTGAAGCTTTCTTT.

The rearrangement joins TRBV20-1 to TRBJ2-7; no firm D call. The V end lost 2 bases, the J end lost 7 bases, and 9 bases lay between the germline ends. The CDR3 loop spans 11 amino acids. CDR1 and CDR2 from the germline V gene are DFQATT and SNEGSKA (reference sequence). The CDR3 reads CSARLLFEQYF. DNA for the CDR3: TGCAGTGCTAGACTCCTCTTTGAGCAGTACTTC.

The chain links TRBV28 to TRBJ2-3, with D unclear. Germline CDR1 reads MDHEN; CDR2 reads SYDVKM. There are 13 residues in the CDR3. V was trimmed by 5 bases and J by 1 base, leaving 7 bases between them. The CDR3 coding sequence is TGTGCCAGCAGTCCATGGGGCACAGATACGCAGTATTTT. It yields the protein CASSPWGTDTQYF. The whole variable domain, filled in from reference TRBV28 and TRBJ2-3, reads DVKVTQSSRYLVKRTGEKVFLECVQDMDHENMFWYRQDPGLGLRLIYFSYDVKMKEKGDIPEGYSVSREKKERFSLILESASTNQTSMYLCASSPWGTDTQYFGPGTRLTVL.

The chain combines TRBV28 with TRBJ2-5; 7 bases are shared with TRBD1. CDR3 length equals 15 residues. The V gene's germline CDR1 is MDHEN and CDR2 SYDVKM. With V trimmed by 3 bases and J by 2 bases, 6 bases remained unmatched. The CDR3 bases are TGTGCCAGCAGTTTTCGCACAGGGGTACAAGAGACCCAGTACTTC. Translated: CASSFRTGVQETQYF.

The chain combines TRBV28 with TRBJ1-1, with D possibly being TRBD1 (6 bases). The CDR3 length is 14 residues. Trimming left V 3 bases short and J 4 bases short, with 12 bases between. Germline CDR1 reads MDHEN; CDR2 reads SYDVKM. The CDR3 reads CASSFRGHSTEAFF. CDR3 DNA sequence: TGTGCCAGCAGTTTTAGGGGACACAGCACTGAAGCTTTCTTT.

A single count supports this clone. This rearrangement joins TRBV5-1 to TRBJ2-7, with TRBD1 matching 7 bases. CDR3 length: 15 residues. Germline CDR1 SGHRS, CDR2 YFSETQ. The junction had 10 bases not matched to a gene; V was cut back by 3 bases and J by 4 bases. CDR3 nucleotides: TGCGCCAGCAGCTCTTCAACAGGGACAGAATACGAGCAGTACTTC. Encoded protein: CASSSSTGTEYEQYF. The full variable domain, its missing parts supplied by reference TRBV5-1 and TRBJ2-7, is KAGVTQTPRYLIKTRGQQVTLSCSPISGHRSVSWYQQTPGQGLQFLFEYFSETQRNKGNFPGRFSGRQFSNSRSEMNVSTLELGDSALYLCASSSSTGTEYEQYFGPGTRLTVT.

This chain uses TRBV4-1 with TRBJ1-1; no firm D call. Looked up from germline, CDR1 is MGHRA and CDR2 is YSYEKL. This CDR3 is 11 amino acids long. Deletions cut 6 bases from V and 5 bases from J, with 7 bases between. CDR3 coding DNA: TGCGCCAGCAGATTTGGGACTGAAGCTTTCTTT. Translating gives CASRFGTEAFF.

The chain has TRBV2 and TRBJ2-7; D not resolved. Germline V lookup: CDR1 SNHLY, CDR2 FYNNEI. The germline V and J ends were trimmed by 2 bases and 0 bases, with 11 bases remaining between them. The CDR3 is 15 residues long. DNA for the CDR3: TGTGCCAGCAGTGAACAGGCGGTGAGCTCCTACGAGCAGTACGTC. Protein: CASSEQAVSSYEQYV.

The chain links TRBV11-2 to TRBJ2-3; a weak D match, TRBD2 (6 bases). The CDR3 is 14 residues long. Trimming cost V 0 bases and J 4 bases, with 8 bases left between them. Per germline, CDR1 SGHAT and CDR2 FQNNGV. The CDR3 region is CASSLDGGADTQYF. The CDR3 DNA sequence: TGTGCCAGCAGCTTAGACGGCGGGGCAGATACGCAGTATTTT. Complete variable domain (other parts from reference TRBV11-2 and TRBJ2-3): EAGVAQSPRYKIIEKRQSVAFWCNPISGHATLYWYQQILGQGPKLLIQFQNNGVVDDSQLPKDRFSAERLKGVDSTLKIQPAKLEDSAVYLCASSLDGGADTQYFGPGTRLTVL.